These 27 T cell receptor beta chains were all obtained from the same sample, sequenced in a study of T cell clusters in autoimmune cytopenias. TRB amplification used 250 ng of peripheral blood genomic DNA. One tube held mixed TRB-A and TRB-B primer pools for touch-down PCR. TCRdb reprocessed the multiplex PCR reads, with one entry per CDR3 protein and no DNA. Its table records more than 4,000 distinct CDR3 sequences. Input material: peripheral blood. Every receptor here comes from a human donor with an autoimmune cytopenia or autoimmune hepatitis (not recorded which).

This clonotype registers medium-sized by frequency. The chain combines TRBV19 with TRBJ1-6. Per germline, CDR1 LNHDA and CDR2 SQIVND (reference sequence). The length of the CDR3 is 14 residues. CDR3 in amino acids: CASIGESKTSPLHF.

V gene TRBV5-1 combines with J gene TRBJ1-2; the TCRdb D gene call, TRBD1, has no DNA to confirm it. This CDR3 spans 15 amino acids. Germline values: CDR1 SGHRS, CDR2 YFSETQ. The CDR3 sequence is CASSFGTGVYYGYTF.

CDR3 amino acids: CASRSPGQGTEKLFF. The rearrangement joins TRBV6-1 to TRBJ1-4; TCRdb's D call, TRBD1, is unchecked because there is no DNA. This CDR3 has 15 amino acids. CDR1 and CDR2 (germline): MNHNS, SASEGT.

This clonotype is called medium-sized (0.01 to 0.1%) based on its frequency. The J gene is TRBJ2-1, the V gene TRBV12-3 or TRBV12-4. The CDR3 covers 13 residues. This CDR3 is CASSLLGGNEQFF.

This rearrangement joins TRBV27 to TRBJ1-5. CDR1 and CDR2 from the germline V gene are MNHEY and SMNVEV (reference sequence). This CDR3 region has 14 residues. CDR3 amino acids: CASSFGQGGQPQHF.

According to its frequency, this clonotype is medium-sized. The chain is built from TRBV29-1 and TRBJ1-2. Germline-derived CDR1 and CDR2 are SQVTM and ANQGSEA. The CDR3 length is 12 residues. The CDR3 sequence is CSVDSRSYGYTF.

Measured by frequency, this clonotype is medium-sized. The chain couples TRBV19 to TRBJ2-2. This CDR3 spans 14 amino acids. Germline CDR1 reads LNHDA; CDR2 reads SQIVND (reference sequence). The CDR3 is CASSISKNTGELFF.

This clonotype is deemed medium-sized (0.01 to 0.1%) by its frequency. V is TRBV5-4 and J is TRBJ2-1; as DNA is missing, the TRBD1 call by TCRdb cannot be tested. Germline V CDR1 and CDR2: SGHNT, YYREEE (reference sequence). This CDR3 has 15 amino acids. CDR3 region: CASSLPSGGNNEQFF.

Its frequency marks this clonotype as medium-sized. Here the CDR3 reads CASSPPGSEETQYF. This sequence joins TRBV18 and TRBJ2-5. There are 14 residues in the CDR3. Per germline, CDR1 KGHSH and CDR2 LQKENI.

The chain uses TRBV20-1 and TRBJ1-3; there is no DNA to check the TCRdb D call of TRBD1. The germline gives CDR1 DFQATT, CDR2 SNEGSKA (reference sequence). The CDR3 contains 14 residues. CDR3 in amino acids: CSAGGQLSGNTIYF.

The rearrangement joins TRBV18 to TRBJ1-1; TCRdb returns TRBD1, unconfirmable since there is no DNA. Germline V lookup: CDR1 KGHSH, CDR2 LQKENI. The CDR3 totals 13 residues. CDR3 sequence: CASSLGQQSEAFF.

Its frequency marks this clonotype as medium-sized. V is TRBV19 and J is TRBJ2-5; TCRdb proposes TRBD2, but this gene call is untestable without DNA. Germline CDR1 and CDR2: LNHDA and SQIVND (reference sequence). CDR3 length: 14 residues. The CDR3 is CASSSGGASETQYF.

This clonotype ranks as medium-sized (0.01 to 0.1%) in terms of frequency. The V and J genes are TRBV6-5 and TRBJ2-7; TCRdb calls TRBD1, which cannot be checked without DNA. From germline, CDR1 is MNHEY and CDR2 SVGAGI. This CDR3 has 15 amino acids. This CDR3 is CASSRSPQGFYEQYF.

The chain joins TRBV29-1 to TRBJ2-7; the D call from TCRdb, TRBD1, cannot be confirmed without DNA. CDR3 length: 14 residues. CDR1 is SQVTM and CDR2 is ANQGSEA in the germline V gene. The CDR3 is CSVTAGTGGSEQYF.

This clonotype shows up as medium-sized by frequency. The chain is built from TRBV6-5 and TRBJ1-2; TCRdb's D call of TRBD1 is untestable without DNA. Germline CDR1 and CDR2: MNHEY and SVGAGI. CDR3 length equals 15 residues. CDR3 region: CASSQGTPSNYGYTF.

This clonotype is called medium-sized based on its frequency. The chain uses TRBV5-4 and TRBJ2-7; TCRdb returns TRBD1, unconfirmable since there is no DNA. CDR3 length: 12 amino acids. Germline V gene lookup returns CDR1 SGHNT and CDR2 YYREEE (reference sequence). The CDR3 spells CASNRDGFEQYF.

Judged by frequency, this clonotype is medium-sized (0.01 to 0.1%). The chain has TRBV30 and TRBJ2-5; TCRdb lists TRBD1, though no DNA is available to test this call. The CDR3 extends over 15 amino acids. The V gene's germline CDR1 is GTSNPN and CDR2 SVGIG (reference sequence). CDR3: CAWKRSPGSRETQYF. The full variable domain, completed using reference TRBV30 and TRBJ2-5, is SQTIHQWPATLVQPVGSPLSLECTVEGTSNPNLYWYRQAAGRGLQLLFYSVGIGQISSEVPQNLSASRPQDRQFILSSKKLLLSDSGFYLCAWKRSPGSRETQYFGPGTRLLVL.

This rearrangement joins TRBV6-6 to TRBJ1-2; the D call from TCRdb, TRBD1, cannot be confirmed without DNA. CDR3 length equals 15 residues. The germline gives CDR1 MNHNY, CDR2 SVGAGI (reference sequence). The CDR3 loop is CASSPGMGGFHGYTF.

This clonotype registers medium-sized (0.01 to 0.1%) by frequency. The chain combines TRBV18 with TRBJ2-1. Germline values: CDR1 KGHSH, CDR2 LQKENI. The CDR3 loop spans 15 amino acids. This chain's CDR3 is CASSPTADDLPEQFF.

Considering frequency, this clonotype is medium-sized (0.01 to 0.1%). The chain combines TRBV7-6 with TRBJ2-5. The CDR3 runs 14 residues. Germline V gene sequence: CDR1 SGHVS, CDR2 FNYEAQ. CDR3 sequence reads: CASSLIGRQETQYF.

This clonotype registers medium-sized by frequency. The rearrangement joins TRBV5-4 to TRBJ2-3; with no DNA, the TCRdb D assignment of TRBD2 cannot be verified. CDR1 and CDR2 (germline): SGHNT, YYREEE (reference sequence). This CDR3 has 15 amino acids. The CDR3: CASSFPLAGADTQYF.

This clonotype is labeled medium-sized based on frequency. The chain combines TRBV30 with TRBJ1-6. CDR3 length: 13 amino acids. Germline CDR1 GTSNPN, CDR2 SVGIG (reference sequence). Here the CDR3 reads CAWTRVQKSPLHF.

According to its frequency, this clonotype is medium-sized. This chain connects TRBV29-1 to TRBJ1-5; the TCRdb call, TRBD1, lacks DNA for checking. Germline lookup yields CDR1 SQVTM and CDR2 ANQGSEA. This CDR3 region has 13 residues. This CDR3 is CSVRQGSNQPQHF. The whole variable domain, filled in from reference TRBV29-1 and TRBJ1-5, reads SAVISQKPSRDICQRGTSLTIQCQVDSQVTMMFWYRQQPGQSLTLIATANQGSEATYESGFVIDKFPISRPNLTFSTLTVSNMSPEDSSIYLCSVRQGSNQPQHFGDGTRLSIL.

By frequency, this clonotype registers medium-sized. The chain links TRBV12-3 or TRBV12-4 to TRBJ1-5; checking the TCRdb D call of TRBD1 is not possible without DNA. The CDR3 sequence is 17 residues long. CDR3 region: CASSNNPPGGTYQPQHF.

This sequence joins TRBV30 and TRBJ1-5. The CDR3 has 16 amino acids. Per the germline V gene, CDR1 is GTSNPN and CDR2 is SVGIG (reference sequence). CDR3 loop: CAWSETIRQLNQPQHF.

J is TRBJ2-7 and V is TRBV5-1; the D call from TCRdb, TRBD1, cannot be confirmed without DNA. Germline CDR1 SGHRS, CDR2 YFSETQ. The CDR3 spans 15 residues. The CDR3 sequence is CASSLARGREDEQYF.

The V and J genes are TRBV12-3 or TRBV12-4 and TRBJ1-5. The length of the CDR3 is 14 residues. The CDR3 loop reads CASSYTLEVQPQQF.